The source of this T cell receptor (beta chain) is a study of shared clonotypes between healthy human individuals. Study-wide points: At large depth, rarefaction still showed sorted-subset sequencing to be incomplete. The study found about 5.1% of naive CD4 clonotypes shared across a few donors.

Germline V lookup: CDR1 ENHRY, CDR2 SYGVKD. The junction had 3 bases not matched to a gene; V was cut back by 5 bases and J by 3 bases. The CDR3 is 14 residues long. On this clone: Its antigen is unknown. This sample also contains other DNA sequences that code for the same CDR3.

Original processing methods: Without quality scores, immunoSEQ junctional reads could not be filtered like full-length reads. TCRdb's copy holds only in-frame clones and misses some; the assay was immunoSEQ multiplex PCR. V and J calls and clone size are those listed in that table; D and trimming were worked out from the DNA. The table shows hundreds of thousands of clones, with under 80% occurring only once. Splitting the CD4+ cells yielded a CD45RA+ naive subset and a CD45RA-negative memory subset. The sequencing input was memory CD4+ T cells sorted from blood. Subset: CD45RA-negative fraction. This clonotype originated in a woman in her thirties in good health. The chain combines TRBV10-3 with TRBJ2-3, with 9 positions matching TRBD1. The CDR3 here is CAISSGTGTDTQYF. Here the CDR3 DNA reads TGTGCCATCAGTTCCGGGACAGGGACAGATACGCAGTATTTT.